A selection of T cell receptor beta chains follows, all from one sample in a study of T-cell memory formation after mild COVID-19. TCRdb reanalysed the 5' RACE reads using MiXCR and keeps one entry per CDR3 protein. Here the sample spans 550,000 to 700,000 distinct CDR3 sequences, around 15% being singletons. The sequenced sample consisted of PBMCs or a T cell subset sorted from them (not recorded which). These receptors were taken from an adult woman who had mild COVID-19 (a few samples of this study predate the infection). Cell type and time point are not known. Both conserved end residues are part of each CDR3. A D gene is named only where the DNA matches it firmly. The size entry is marked missing in some rows and otherwise reads once, few, many or a size class.

d_call clone_size j_call v_call cdr3_nt cdr3_aa
NA NA TRBJ2-1 TRBV5-1 TGCGCCAGCAGCTTCGGCCGAAGCGATGAGCAGTTCTTC CASSFGRSDEQFF
NA NA TRBJ1-1 TRBV5-1 TGCGCCAGCAGCCGGGAGGGGAACACTGAAGCTTTCTTT CASSREGNTEAFF
NA NA TRBJ2-7 TRBV19 TGTGCCAGTCGGGGGACTCACACCGTCTACGAGCAGTACTTC CASRGTHTVYEQYF
TRBD2 NA TRBJ2-7 TRBV20-1 TGCAGTGCTAGCGCCCCCTTTAGCGGGAGTTTCGCGTCCTACGAGCAGTACTTC CSASAPFSGSFASYEQYF
NA few TRBJ2-7 TRBV5-1 TGCGCCAGCAGCTTGGACGGCACACTCTACGAGCAGTACTTC CASSLDGTLYEQYF
TRBD1 few TRBJ1-2 TRBV5-1 TGCGCCAGCAGCTTGGACGGACAGGGGGCGCTAGATGGCTACACCTTC CASSLDGQGALDGYTF
TRBD1 NA TRBJ1-2 TRBV6-1 TGTGCCAGCAGTGTCCGCGGGTCGACAGGGCTCCACAATCCCCTATCATATGGCTACACCTTC CASSVRGSTGLHNPLSYGYTF
NA few TRBJ2-5 TRBV9 TGTGCCAGCAGCGCCACATCGCGAGGCCAAGAGACCCAGTACTTC CASSATSRGQETQYF
NA many TRBJ2-7 TRBV12-3/TRBV12-4 TGTGCCAGCAGTTTTTGGGATTTCCCTCCCGCGGACTCCTACGAGCAGTACTTC CASSFWDFPPADSYEQYF
TRBD2 many TRBJ2-3 TRBV4-2 TGTGCCAGCAGCCAAGCGAGCGGGGAAGTCGCAGATACGCAGTATTTT CASSQASGEVADTQYF
TRBD1 many TRBJ2-1 TRBV7-9 TGTGCCAGCAGCCCGGACAGGGGGATCTACAATGAGCAGTTCTTC CASSPDRGIYNEQFF
TRBD2 NA TRBJ2-1 TRBV7-8 TGTGCCAGCAGCCCTTTTCCCAGCGGGAATTACAATGAGCAGTTCTTC CASSPFPSGNYNEQFF
NA NA TRBJ1-5 TRBV28 TGTGCCAGCAGTTGGGGCTACGGGAATCAGCCCCAGCATTTT CASSWGYGNQPQHF
TRBD1 NA TRBJ2-7 TRBV5-1 TGCGCCAGCAGCGCGGGACAGGGGGTTAACGAGCAGTACTTC CASSAGQGVNEQYF
TRBD2 few TRBJ2-7 TRBV29-1 TGCAGCGTGGACGGGAGGGCCGTGGGGGAGCAGTACTTC CSVDGRAVGEQYF
NA NA TRBJ2-3 TRBV14 TGTGCCAGCAGCCGCGTTGCCGGAACATACACAGATACGCAGTATTTT CASSRVAGTYTDTQYF
TRBD1 NA TRBJ1-3 TRBV3-1 TGTGCCAGCAGCCCCCGGGACAGATCCTCTGGAAACACCATATATTTT CASSPRDRSSGNTIYF
NA few TRBJ2-2 TRBV4-1 TGCGCCAGCAGCCAAGTGGGGTCGTACACCGGGGAGCTGTTTTTT CASSQVGSYTGELFF
NA few TRBJ2-4 TRBV2 TGTGCCAGCAGTGACAGGAAAATAGCCAAAAACATTCAGTACTTC CASSDRKIAKNIQYF
NA NA TRBJ1-6 TRBV20-1 TGCAGTGCTAGATTCGGGACGGTGGCATATAATTCACCCCTCCACTTT CSARFGTVAYNSPLHF
TRBD2 many TRBJ2-1 TRBV7-2 TGTGCCAGCAGCTTATTGGCTAGCGGGAGGGCCTTTCCTTCTGGTGAGCAGTTCTTC CASSLLASGRAFPSGEQFF
TRBD2 few TRBJ2-1 TRBV20-1 TGCAGTGCTAGAGATAGTAGCGGGGGCCGAAGCTCCTACAATGAGCAGTTCTTC CSARDSSGGRSSYNEQFF
TRBD2 NA TRBJ2-5 TRBV12-3/TRBV12-4 TGTGCCAGCAGTCCGAGGACTAGCGGGGTGAAAGAGACCCAGTACTTC CASSPRTSGVKETQYF
NA NA TRBJ2-3 TRBV23-1 TGCGCCAGCAGTCAACCCGATAGACGGACACAACAGAAGACAGATACGCAGTATTTT CASSQPDRRTQQKTDTQYF
NA NA TRBJ2-7 TRBV3-1 TGTGCCAGCAGCCAAGGCGACGCCTCCTACGAGCAGTACTTC CASSQGDASYEQYF
NA NA TRBJ2-1 TRBV7-2 TGTGCCAGCACCCAGCGGGGGCAGGGGGTTTACAATGAGCAGTTCTTC CASTQRGQGVYNEQFF
NA few TRBJ1-1 TRBV5-1 TGCGCCAGCAGATTAGGGTCTATGGCAGATGGGGTGATGGGGGCTTTCTTT CASRLGSMADGVMGAFF
NA few TRBJ2-5 TRBV5-1 TGCGCCAGCAGCCAATCAGACCCGGCGCGAGAGACCCAGTACTTC CASSQSDPARETQYF
NA many TRBJ2-1 TRBV6-4 TGTGCCAGCAGTGAGGGCAGCCACCCCAATGAGCAGTTCTTC CASSEGSHPNEQFF
NA few TRBJ1-2 TRBV5-5 TGTGCCAGCAGCCCCATAACCTCAGGGTTAGATGGCTACACCTTC CASSPITSGLDGYTF
NA many TRBJ2-7 TRBV7-8 TGTGCCAGCAGCTTCAGGGGAGGCGCCTACGAGCAGTACTTC CASSFRGGAYEQYF
TRBD1 NA TRBJ1-1 TRBV12-3/TRBV12-4 TGTGCCAGCAGTCCCGCTGGGACAGGCACTGAAGCTTTCTTT CASSPAGTGTEAFF
NA few TRBJ1-3 TRBV6-2/TRBV6-3 TGTGCCAGCAGCTACGACACGGGAAACACCATATATTTT CASSYDTGNTIYF
NA NA TRBJ1-1 TRBV9 TGTGCCAGCAGCATTTCCGCAGGGGTAACTGAAGCTTTCTTT CASSISAGVTEAFF
TRBD2 few TRBJ2-4 TRBV7-9 TGTGCCAGCAGCTCAGGACTAGCGTCTTCCAAAAACATTCAGTACTTC CASSSGLASSKNIQYF
NA few TRBJ2-7 TRBV7-2 TGTGCCAGCAGCCTACAAACGCCCGGGACTAGGGGGCCTAGGGAGCAGTACTTC CASSLQTPGTRGPREQYF
TRBD1 once TRBJ2-3 TRBV4-1 TGCGCCAGCAGCCGACCGGGACAGAGACTTCGTAGAGATACGCAGTATTTT CASSRPGQRLRRDTQYF
TRBD2 NA TRBJ2-7 TRBV20-1 TGCAGTGCTAGAGATCAGCGGGAGCCATACGAGCAGTACTTC CSARDQREPYEQYF
TRBD2 NA TRBJ2-1 TRBV5-4 TGTGCCAGCACGGGAGGGGCTAGCTCTCTCCATGAGCAGTTCTTC CASTGGASSLHEQFF
NA many TRBJ1-1 TRBV6-2/TRBV6-3 TGTGCCAGCAGTTACGGGACACCCAACACTGAAGCTTTCTTT CASSYGTPNTEAFF
NA NA TRBJ1-5 TRBV12-3/TRBV12-4 TGTGCCAGCCGGGGGGGGGGCAGCAATCAGCCCCAGCATTTT CASRGGGSNQPQHF
TRBD2 NA TRBJ2-7 TRBV4-2 TGTGCCAGCAGCCCCGGGGGGGCTAGCGACCCATACGAGCAGTACTTC CASSPGGASDPYEQYF
NA few TRBJ1-2 TRBV24-1 TGTGCCACCAGTGGCGGCGGGAACTATGGCTACACCTTC CATSGGGNYGYTF
TRBD2 many TRBJ2-3 TRBV7-9 TGTGCCAGCAGCTTCGCCGCGGGAGCAGAGCACACAGATACGCAGTATTTT CASSFAAGAEHTDTQYF
NA NA TRBJ2-3 TRBV2 TGTGCCAGCCCCACGGACAGACCCACAGATACGCAGTATTTT CASPTDRPTDTQYF
TRBD2 NA TRBJ2-3 TRBV30 TGTGCCTGGAACCGGCTAGCGGGATTCACAGATACGCAGTATTTT CAWNRLAGFTDTQYF
TRBD2 NA TRBJ2-7 TRBV24-1 TGTGCCACCAGTGATCCCTCCAGCGGGAGGCTTTGGGAGCAGTACTTC CATSDPSSGRLWEQYF
NA NA TRBJ2-1 TRBV11-2 TGTGCCAGCAGATTACTCCACGGCGATGAGCAGTTCTTC CASRLLHGDEQFF
TRBD1 NA TRBJ1-2 TRBV6-5 TGTGCCAGCAGTTCCCCACGGACAGGGAGAGGCTACACCTTC CASSSPRTGRGYTF
TRBD1 few TRBJ1-1 TRBV24-1 TGTGCCACCCAAGACAGGGAGGAGGCTTTCTTT CATQDREEAFF
NA NA TRBJ1-2 TRBV20-1 TGCAGTGCTTCGGGACGGAATAACTATGGCTACACCTTC CSASGRNNYGYTF